Listed below are T cell receptor beta chains from one sample, sequenced in a study of OX40 agonist ivuxolimab in advanced cancers. Assay: immunoSEQ multiplex PCR; the TCRdb copy retains only in-frame clones and omits some. The repertoire has around 69,000 clones, about 85% of them found once; the top ten carry 2.5% to 3.5%. Sequenced material: CD4+ or CD8+ T cells sorted from blood, taken in a trial of the OX40 agonist ivuxolimab. These receptors were taken from an adult with an advanced solid tumor such as melanoma, head and neck, liver or kidney cancer. Each CDR3 is given with its conserved first and last residue. The D gene is left open where the match is weak. Clone size is shown for a subset of rows, as once, few, many or a class of expanded clone.

V gene	clone size	J gene	D gene	CDR3 protein	CDR3 DNA
TRBV5-1	few	TRBJ2-3	TRBD2	CASSSTSAATQYF	TGCGCCAGCAGCTCCACTAGCGCCGCTACGCAGTATTTT
TRBV5-1	-	TRBJ2-2	-	CASSLSGELFF	TGCGCCAGCAGCTTATCCGGGGAGCTGTTTTTT
TRBV7-3	-	TRBJ2-6	-	CASSLEARGANVLTF	TGTGCCAGCAGCTTGGAGGCGAGAGGGGCCAACGTCCTGACTTTC
TRBV5-1	many	TRBJ1-1	-	CASSLLATGPNTEAFF	TGCGCCAGCAGCTTGTTGGCTACTGGGCCGAACACTGAAGCTTTCTTT
TRBV9	-	TRBJ1-4	-	CASSSGGTNEKLFF	TGTGCCAGCAGCTCGGGGGGGACTAATGAAAAACTGTTTTTT
TRBV4-3	-	TRBJ2-7	TRBD1	CASSHRQGAQYEQYF	TGCGCCAGCAGCCATCGACAGGGGGCTCAGTACGAGCAGTACTTC
TRBV18	-	TRBJ2-7	TRBD1	CASSPAGTGYEQYF	TGTGCCAGCTCACCAGCCGGGACAGGCTACGAGCAGTACTTC
TRBV29-1	-	TRBJ1-2	-	CSVLLVADYGYTF	TGCAGCGTATTACTAGTTGCGGACTATGGCTACACCTTC
TRBV5-1	few	TRBJ2-5	TRBD2	CASSLAWLAGGQGETQYF	TGCGCCAGCAGCTTGGCCTGGCTAGCGGGAGGGCAGGGAGAGACCCAGTACTTC
TRBV27	-	TRBJ1-6	TRBD1	CASRWTGGSPLHF	TGTGCCAGCAGGTGGACAGGGGGATCACCCCTCCACTTT
TRBV6-5	-	TRBJ2-7	TRBD1	CASSYSNRGFYEQYF	TGTGCCAGCAGTTACTCGAACAGGGGCTTTTACGAGCAGTACTTC
TRBV12-5	-	TRBJ2-1	TRBD1	CASVPLQDRGAYNEQFF	TGTGCTAGTGTTCCCCTTCAGGACAGGGGGGCCTACAATGAGCAGTTCTTC
TRBV25-1	once	TRBJ1-5	-	CASGPGGPGPQHF	TGTGCCAGCGGTCCCGGGGGCCCTGGGCCCCAGCATTTT
TRBV7-2	-	TRBJ2-5	-	CASSLGRYQETQYF	TGTGCCAGCAGCTTAGGCCGGTACCAAGAGACCCAGTACTTC
TRBV19	-	TRBJ1-3	-	CASRPDTISGNTIYF	TGTGCCAGTAGGCCGGACACGATCTCTGGAAACACCATATATTTT
TRBV7-9	-	TRBJ2-1	-	CASARTAYNEQFF	TGTGCCAGCGCGAGAACAGCCTACAATGAGCAGTTCTTC
TRBV25-1	-	TRBJ2-1	-	CASSPRGGTGQNEQFF	TGTGCCAGCAGTCCTCGGGGGGGGACAGGGCAGAATGAGCAGTTCTTC
TRBV6-5	-	TRBJ1-4	-	CASREGVTTNEKLFF	TGTGCCAGCAGAGAGGGGGTCACAACTAATGAAAAACTGTTTTTT
TRBV27	-	TRBJ2-1	-	CASSLGVRFSDNEQFF	TGTGCCAGCAGTTTAGGGGTGAGGTTCTCCGACAATGAGCAGTTCTTC
TRBV27	-	TRBJ2-7	-	CASSRGYTYEQYF	TGTGCCAGCAGCAGGGGTTATACCTACGAGCAGTACTTC
TRBV19	-	TRBJ2-5	TRBD2	CASSSIAGGRETQYF	TGTGCCAGTAGTTCGATAGCGGGGGGTCGAGAGACCCAGTACTTC
TRBV6-5	-	TRBJ2-7	TRBD1	CASTAGGFPYEQYF	TGTGCCAGCACTGCAGGGGGTTTTCCCTACGAGCAGTACTTC
TRBV11-2	-	TRBJ2-2	-	CASSPGTVANTGELFF	TGTGCCAGCAGCCCGGGGACCGTCGCGAACACCGGGGAGCTGTTTTTT
TRBV5-4	-	TRBJ1-5	-	CASSPGGSGGQPQHF	TGTGCCAGCAGCCCGGGGGGCTCGGGAGGTCAGCCCCAGCATTTT
TRBV11-3	-	TRBJ2-7	TRBD1	CASSRGQGSFGEQYF	TGTGCCAGCAGTCGGGGACAGGGGTCTTTTGGCGAGCAGTACTTC
TRBV30	once	TRBJ1-3	-	CAWSYGGRVGLDTIYF	TGTGCCTGGAGTTATGGTGGCAGGGTCGGATTGGACACCATATATTTT
TRBV10-3	-	TRBJ1-2	-	CAISDGYGYTF	TGTGCCATCAGTGACGGCTATGGCTACACCTTC
TRBV30	-	TRBJ2-7	-	CAWSNVAAKEYF	TGTGCCTGGAGTAATGTAGCGGCTAAAGAGTACTTC
TRBV29-1	-	TRBJ1-5	TRBD1	CSVVQTGGGGQPQHF	TGCAGCGTAGTTCAGACAGGGGGCGGCGGACAGCCCCAGCATTTT
TRBV27	-	TRBJ1-6	-	CATGRDTGSSPLHF	TGTGCCACTGGAAGGGACACTGGGAGTTCACCCCTCCACTTT
TRBV5-1	-	TRBJ1-1	-	CASSLAYGMNTEAFF	TGCGCCAGCAGCTTGGCCTATGGGATGAACACTGAAGCTTTCTTT
TRBV9	-	TRBJ1-4	-	CASSGGADTTNEKLFF	TGTGCCAGCAGCGGGGGGGCAGACACAACTAATGAAAAACTGTTTTTT
TRBV7-7	-	TRBJ2-3	-	CASSLERGAGDTQYF	TGTGCCAGCAGCTTAGAACGGGGGGCCGGAGATACGCAGTATTTT
TRBV2	-	TRBJ1-2	-	CASSARSGGYTF	TGTGCCAGCAGTGCGAGGTCTGGTGGCTACACCTTC
TRBV6-4	-	TRBJ1-4	-	CASSLGGSPNEKLFF	TGTGCCAGCAGTTTGGGGGGCTCCCCAAATGAAAAACTGTTTTTT